The next 9 T cell receptor beta chains were all read from a single sample in a study of T cell responses to AZD1222 COVID-19 vaccine. Repertoires were generated with immunoSEQ multiplex PCR, while TCRdb's copy carries only in-frame clones and drops some. The sample contains around 77,000 clones, around 86% of which appear only once. The sample here was peripheral blood, taken on day 0 of AZD1222 vaccination. Source of these receptors: an adult in good health.

The chain carries TRBV3-1 (or the pseudogene TRBV3-2) and TRBJ2-7; D is undetermined. The CDR3 covers 13 residues. V gave up 5 bases and J gave up 8 bases, with 16 bases separating them. Germline V gene sequence: CDR1 LGHDT, CDR2 YNNKEL (reference sequence). CDR3 sequence: CASSNFDTAQQYF. CDR3 sequence (DNA): TGTGCCAGCAGCAACTTTGACACCGCCCAGCAGTACTTC.

V is TRBV4-1 and J is TRBJ2-1, with TRBD2 matching 10 bases. In germline, CDR1 is MGHRA, CDR2 YSYEKL. The trim removed 4 bases at V and 4 bases at J, leaving 13 bases unmatched. The CDR3 runs 18 residues. CDR3 sequence: CASSLQAGGPRYYNEQFF. The CDR3 DNA follows: TGCGCCAGCAGCCTCCAAGCGGGGGGGCCCCGTTATTACAATGAGCAGTTCTTC.

The rearrangement joins TRBV2 to TRBJ2-5; 11 nucleotides align to TRBD2. Per the germline V gene, CDR1 is SNHLY and CDR2 is FYNNEI. Germline trimming cut 6 bases from V and 7 bases from J; bases unmatched to any gene: 16. The CDR3 is 17 amino acids. CDR3 sequence reads: CASRKGQTSGDTGTQYF. The CDR3 coding sequence is TGTGCCAGCAGGAAGGGACAGACTAGCGGGGACACCGGGACCCAGTACTTC.

The rearrangement links TRBV6-6 to TRBJ1-1; perhaps TRBD1 as D (6 bases). V was cut by 2 bases and J by 11 bases, with 12 bases left in between. The CDR3 runs 12 residues. Germline V gene lookup returns CDR1 MNHNY and CDR2 SVGAGI (reference sequence). CDR3 amino acids: CASSYGQGFAFF. DNA for the CDR3: TGTGCCAGCAGTTACGGGCAGGGGTTTGCTTTCTTT.

This clone has only a few counts. The chain combines TRBV20-1 with TRBJ2-5; D may correspond to TRBD1 or TRBD2 (6 bases each). The germline V gene has CDR1 DFQATT and CDR2 SNEGSKA (reference sequence). The CDR3 consists of 11 residues. In DNA form, the CDR3 reads TGCGGAGGGGGACCCGGGGGGACCCAGTACTTC. This translates into CGGGPGGTQYF.

The V call is TRBV28, the J call TRBJ1-3; no firm D call. The V gene lost 6 bases and the J gene lost 0 bases, with 12 bases spanning the gap. The CDR3 covers 15 residues. Germline V gene lookup returns CDR1 MDHEN and CDR2 SYDVKM. The CDR3 loop reads CASSTADNSGNTIYF. CDR3 in DNA: TGTGCCAGCAGCACCGCCGACAACTCTGGAAACACCATATATTTT. The whole variable domain, remainder taken from reference TRBV28 and TRBJ1-3, is DVKVTQSSRYLVKRTGEKVFLECVQDMDHENMFWYRQDPGLGLRLIYFSYDVKMKEKGDIPEGYSVSREKKERFSLILESASTNQTSMYLCASSTADNSGNTIYFGEGSWLTVV.

This clone was counted between two and nine times. This sequence joins TRBV11-2 and TRBJ1-1; TRBD1 is a possible D gene (5 bases). The CDR3 is made up of 12 amino acids. V gave up 7 bases and J gave up 2 bases, with 8 bases separating them. Per germline, CDR1 SGHAT and CDR2 FQNNGV. CDR3 region: CASNRPNTEAFF. CDR3 sequence (DNA): TGTGCCAGCAACAGGCCCAACACTGAAGCTTTCTTT.

This chain connects TRBV6-5 to TRBJ1-1; no definite D call. V gave up 6 bases and J gave up 11 bases, with 10 bases separating them. CDR1 MNHEY and CDR2 SVGAGI come from the germline V gene. This CDR3 has 10 residues. The CDR3 coding sequence is TGTGCCAGCAGCGTACAAGGGGCTTTCTTT. It codes for CASSVQGAFF.

The rearrangement links TRBV29-1 to TRBJ2-1; D remains unclear. Per the germline V gene, CDR1 is SQVTM and CDR2 is ANQGSEA. Between the trimmed V and J ends, which lost 6 bases and 4 bases, there was a span of 10 bases. The CDR3 sequence is 12 residues long. The CDR3 nucleotides read TGCAGCGTAGACGTGGGGTACAATGAGCAGTTCTTC. Protein: CSVDVGYNEQFF.